The clone carrying this TCR beta chain was observed a few times. No antigen is known for it. The data were obtained in a study of T cells after yellow fever vaccination. Study context: Fractions containing few cells were prepared with SMART-Seq v4 Ultra Low Input.

Production of TCR cDNA was by 5'RACE template switching, which also added a universal primer site and UMIs. One entry per CDR3 protein, called by TCRdb with MiXCR from the 5' RACE reads. The sample records nearly 350,000 distinct CDR3 sequences, 7% to 9% being singletons. Study results and limitations: Some clonotypes were seen in both the CD4 and the CD8 compartments. These made up a small share and likely arose from convergent recombination. Abundant clonotypes from the bulk population could contaminate FACS-sorted repertoires.

CDR3 length equals 16 residues. Trimming stripped 5 bases from V and 0 bases from J, with 15 bases between. CDR1 is MNHEY, CDR2 SVGAGI, per germline. This TCR was sampled from a man aged 18 to 29 who received the YFV17D yellow fever vaccine. The chain combines TRBV6-5 with TRBJ2-3, with D unclear. Sequenced here: PBMCs, sampled 45 days after the first yellow fever vaccination. CDR3 in DNA: TGTGCCAGCAGTACCTTTGAGCGTCGGAGCACAGATACGCAGTATTTT. It codes for CASSTFERRSTDTQYF.